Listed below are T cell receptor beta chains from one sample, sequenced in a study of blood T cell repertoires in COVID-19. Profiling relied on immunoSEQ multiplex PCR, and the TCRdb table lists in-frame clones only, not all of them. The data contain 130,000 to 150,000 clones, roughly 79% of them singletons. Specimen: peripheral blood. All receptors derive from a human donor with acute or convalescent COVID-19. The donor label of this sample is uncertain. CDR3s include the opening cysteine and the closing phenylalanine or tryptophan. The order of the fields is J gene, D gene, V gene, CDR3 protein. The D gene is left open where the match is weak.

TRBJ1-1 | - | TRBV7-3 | CASSLGQNTEAFF
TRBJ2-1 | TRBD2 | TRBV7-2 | CASSGPGLAGGNEQFF
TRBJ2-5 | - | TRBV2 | CASGGIGHPLETQYF
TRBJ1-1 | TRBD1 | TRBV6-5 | CASSYVLGGEAFF
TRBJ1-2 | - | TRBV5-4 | CASTRPGNNGYTF
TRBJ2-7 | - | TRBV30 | CAWRMGPAEYF
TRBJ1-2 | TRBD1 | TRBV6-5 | CASQEGQGEGYTF
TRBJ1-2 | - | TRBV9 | CASSDSYGYTF
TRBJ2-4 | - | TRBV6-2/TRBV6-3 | CASSPPTEVGKNIQYF
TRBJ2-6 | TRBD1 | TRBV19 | CASNRDRGESGANVLTF
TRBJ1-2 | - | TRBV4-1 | CASSPAAFNYGYTF
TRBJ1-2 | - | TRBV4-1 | CASSQAPDSYVSYGYTF
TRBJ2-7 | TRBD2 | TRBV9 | CASSVSGGLAGPIGEEQYF
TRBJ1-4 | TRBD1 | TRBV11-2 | CASSTTGGKGEKLFF
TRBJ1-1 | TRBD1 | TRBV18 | CASSVLEGTGEAFF
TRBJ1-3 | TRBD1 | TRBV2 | CASKGQLKSGNTIYF
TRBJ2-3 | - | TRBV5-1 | CASSFPSGLLADTQYF
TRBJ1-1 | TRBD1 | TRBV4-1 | CASSEEGANTEAFF
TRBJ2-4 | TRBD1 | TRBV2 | CASSTPGQGRNIQYF
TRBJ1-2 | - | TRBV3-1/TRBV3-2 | CASSLRGSDYGYTF
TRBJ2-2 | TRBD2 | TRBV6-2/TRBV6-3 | CASSSAGLNTGELFF
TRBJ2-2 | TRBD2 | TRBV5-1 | CASSWASGGAHTGELFF
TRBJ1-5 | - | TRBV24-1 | CATSGSTDYQPQHF
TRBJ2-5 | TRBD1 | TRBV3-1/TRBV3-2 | CASRGQGRGETQYF
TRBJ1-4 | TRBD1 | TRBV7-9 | CASSRQGTANEKLFF
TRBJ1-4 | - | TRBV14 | CASSSSRGAGEKLFF
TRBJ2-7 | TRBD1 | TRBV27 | CASSRDRVPHEQYF
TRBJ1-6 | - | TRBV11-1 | CASSRGAQNNSPLHF
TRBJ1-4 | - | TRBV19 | CASSMGQGSEKLFF
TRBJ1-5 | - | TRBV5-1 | CASSLDSSNQPQHF
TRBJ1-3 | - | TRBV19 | CASSLPGTLSGNTIYF
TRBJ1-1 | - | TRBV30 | CAWSATGTEAFF
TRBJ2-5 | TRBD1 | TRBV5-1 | CASRLTGAQETQYF
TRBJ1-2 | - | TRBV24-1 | CATSRGDYGYTF
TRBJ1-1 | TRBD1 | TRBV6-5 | CASSLGQGNTEAFF
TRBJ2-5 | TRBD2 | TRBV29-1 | CSVELSREEVETQYF
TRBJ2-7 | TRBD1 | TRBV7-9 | CASSPSTGASRTYEQYF